This TCR beta chain was sequenced in a study of CD8 T cells in Susac syndrome. The CDR3 extends over 15 amino acids. The V gene's germline CDR1 is MNHEY and CDR2 SMNVEV (reference sequence). The sequenced target, TCR beta, came from blood CD8+ and CD4+ T cells. Random hexamers primed reverse transcription of 0.5 to 1 ug RNA. TCR beta CDR3 was amplified by immunoSEQ multiplex PCR. This amplification extended across 54 Vbeta and 13 Jbeta segments. TCRdb itself ran the immunoSEQ multiplex PCR reads through MiXCR, one entry per CDR3 protein. This table holds about 210,000 distinct CDR3 sequences, 95% found once. Of note for this clonotype: At one end the junction does not follow the germline gene, possibly because of a read error.

V gene TRBV27 combines with J gene TRBJ2-1; no reliable D call. The source of this sequence is a human donor with multiple sclerosis. Sequenced material: CD4+ T cells from PBMCs. The CDR3: CATSVVFAGPHEQFF. CDR3 coding DNA: TGTGCCACCAGTGTCGTTTTCGCAGGCCCACATGAGCAGTTCTTC.